This TCR beta chain was captured by sequencing in a study of T cell repertoires in cytomegalovirus infection. For the study at large: Recently identified HLA-C-restricted CMV epitopes were among the peptides used. Carrying CMV and the relevant HLA type showed in public TCR beta signatures.

This clonotype was detected once. Its specificity is unknown. TCRdb re-called the reads through MiXCR, storing one row per CDR3 protein. The table records some 700,000 distinct CDR3 sequences, around 35% of them present only once. The CDR3 spans 13 residues. Germline CDR1 and CDR2: MDHEN and SYDVKM. V was pared by 5 bases and J by 3 bases, with 8 bases between. Sequencing was performed on cultured PBMCs, taken from culture after CMV antigen stimulation. This sequence originates from a human donor in good health (CMV status not recorded). Some clones in this sample may be carry-over from other donors' samples. The chain has TRBV28 and TRBJ2-1; D unresolved. The CDR3 DNA is TGTGCCAGCAGTGTTAGGCTCTACAATGAGCAGTTCTTC. Protein sequence: CASSVRLYNEQFF.